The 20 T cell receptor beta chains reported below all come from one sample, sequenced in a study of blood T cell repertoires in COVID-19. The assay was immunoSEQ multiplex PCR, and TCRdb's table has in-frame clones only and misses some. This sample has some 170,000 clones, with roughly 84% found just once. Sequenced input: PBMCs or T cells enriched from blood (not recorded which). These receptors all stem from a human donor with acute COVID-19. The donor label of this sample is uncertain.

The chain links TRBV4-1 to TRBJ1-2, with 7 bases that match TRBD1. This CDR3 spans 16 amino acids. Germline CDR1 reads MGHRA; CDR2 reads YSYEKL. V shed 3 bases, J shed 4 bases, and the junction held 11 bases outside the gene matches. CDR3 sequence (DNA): TGCGCCAGCAGCCACCAACCGGGACAGCGAGTCTATGGCTACACCTTC. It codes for CASSHQPGQRVYGYTF.

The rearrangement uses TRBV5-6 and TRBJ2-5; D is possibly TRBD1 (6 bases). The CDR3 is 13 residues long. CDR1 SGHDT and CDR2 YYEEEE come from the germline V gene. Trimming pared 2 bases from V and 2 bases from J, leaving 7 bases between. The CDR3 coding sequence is TGTGCCAGCAGCTTCCAGGGGCAAGAGACCCAGTACTTC. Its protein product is CASSFQGQETQYF.

This CDR3 reads CASSWRQGHGYTF. The CDR3 DNA is TGCGCCAGCAGCTGGAGACAGGGGCATGGCTACACCTTC. The chain has TRBV5-1 and TRBJ1-2, with 8 bases matching TRBD1. J lost 6 bases, V lost 3 bases, and 4 bases had no gene match. There are 13 residues in the CDR3. Germline assignment: CDR1 SGHRS and CDR2 YFSETQ. Looking up the rest from reference TRBV5-1 and TRBJ1-2 gives the full variable domain: KAGVTQTPRYLIKTRGQQVTLSCSPISGHRSVSWYQQTPGQGLQFLFEYFSETQRNKGNFPGRFSGRQFSNSRSEMNVSTLELGDSALYLCASSWRQGHGYTFGSGTRLTVV.

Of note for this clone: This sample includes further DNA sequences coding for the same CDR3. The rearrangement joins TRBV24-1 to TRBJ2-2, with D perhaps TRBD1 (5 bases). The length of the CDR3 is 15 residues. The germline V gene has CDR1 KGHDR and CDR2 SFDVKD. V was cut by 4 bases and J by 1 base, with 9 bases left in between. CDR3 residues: CATSDPGQNTGELFF. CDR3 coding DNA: TGTGCCACCAGTGACCCAGGACAGAACACCGGGGAGCTGTTTTTT.

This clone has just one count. CDR3 bases: TGTGCCAGTAGTATGGTCGTTCGGGGGGCCCAGCCCCAGCATTTT. This sequence encodes CASSMVVRGAQPQHF. The J gene is TRBJ1-5, the V gene TRBV19; D perhaps matches TRBD1 (6 bases). The CDR3 is 15 residues long. V was cut by 3 bases and J by 7 bases, with 16 bases left in between. Germline CDR1 and CDR2: LNHDA and SQIVND (reference sequence).

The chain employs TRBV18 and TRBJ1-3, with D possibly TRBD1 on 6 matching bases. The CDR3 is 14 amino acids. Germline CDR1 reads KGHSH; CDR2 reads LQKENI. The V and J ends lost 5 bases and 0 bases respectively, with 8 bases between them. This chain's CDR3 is CASSFRGSGNTIYF. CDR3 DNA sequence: TGTGCCAGCTCATTCAGGGGCTCTGGAAACACCATATATTTT.

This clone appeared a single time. In DNA form, the CDR3 reads TGTGCCAGCTCACCACGTTTGAGTAGTCTGTACTTC. As protein: CASSPRLSSLYF. The chain recombines TRBV18 with TRBJ2-7; no firm D call. The CDR3 runs 12 residues. Germline assignment: CDR1 KGHSH and CDR2 LQKENI. Trimming pared 1 base from V and 12 bases from J, leaving 13 bases between.

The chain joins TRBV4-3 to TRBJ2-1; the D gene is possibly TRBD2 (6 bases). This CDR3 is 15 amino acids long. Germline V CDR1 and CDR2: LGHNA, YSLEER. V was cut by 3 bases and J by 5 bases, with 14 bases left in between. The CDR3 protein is CASSQTSSEDNEQFF. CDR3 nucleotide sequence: TGCGCCAGCAGCCAGACTAGTTCAGAGGACAATGAGCAGTTCTTC.

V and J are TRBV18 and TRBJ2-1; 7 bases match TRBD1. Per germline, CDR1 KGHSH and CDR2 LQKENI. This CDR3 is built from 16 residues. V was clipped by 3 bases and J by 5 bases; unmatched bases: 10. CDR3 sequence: CASSPNPTGTDNEQFF. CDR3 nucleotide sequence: TGTGCCAGCTCACCTAACCCAACTGGGACAGACAATGAGCAGTTCTTC.

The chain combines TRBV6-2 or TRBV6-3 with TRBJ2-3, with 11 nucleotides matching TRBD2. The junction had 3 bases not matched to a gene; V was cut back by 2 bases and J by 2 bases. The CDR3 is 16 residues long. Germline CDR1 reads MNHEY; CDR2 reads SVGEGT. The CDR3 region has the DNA TGTGCCAGCAGTTACCCGGGACTAGCGGACACAGATACGCAGTATTTT. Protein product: CASSYPGLADTDTQYF.

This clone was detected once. This CDR3 is CASSLSGGRTDTQYF. The CDR3 DNA reads as TGCGCCAGCAGCTTGTCAGGGGGTCGGACAGATACGCAGTATTTT. The chain has TRBV5-1 and TRBJ2-3, with 7 bases fitting TRBD1. Germline lookup yields CDR1 SGHRS and CDR2 YFSETQ. The CDR3 has 15 amino acids. The trim removed 1 base at V and 3 bases at J, leaving 5 bases unmatched.

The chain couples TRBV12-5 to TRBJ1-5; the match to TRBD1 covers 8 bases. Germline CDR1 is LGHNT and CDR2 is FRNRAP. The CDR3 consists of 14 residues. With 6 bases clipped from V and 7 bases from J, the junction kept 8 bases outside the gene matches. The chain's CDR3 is CASGSRTGTQPQHF. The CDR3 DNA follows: TGTGCTAGTGGCTCGAGGACAGGGACACAGCCCCAGCATTTT.

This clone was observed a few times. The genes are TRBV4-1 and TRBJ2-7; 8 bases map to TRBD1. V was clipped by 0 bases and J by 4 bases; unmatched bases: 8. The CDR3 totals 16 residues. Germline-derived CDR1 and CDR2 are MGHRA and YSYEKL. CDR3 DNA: TGCGCCAGCAGCCAAGATCTTGGCGACAGGGGATACGAGCAGTACTTC. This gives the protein CASSQDLGDRGYEQYF.

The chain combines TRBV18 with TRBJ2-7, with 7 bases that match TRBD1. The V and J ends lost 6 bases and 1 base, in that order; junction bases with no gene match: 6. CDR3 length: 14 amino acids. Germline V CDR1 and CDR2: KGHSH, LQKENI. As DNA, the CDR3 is TGTGCCAGCTCCAGGCAGGACAGGTCCTACGAGCAGTACTTC. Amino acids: CASSRQDRSYEQYF.

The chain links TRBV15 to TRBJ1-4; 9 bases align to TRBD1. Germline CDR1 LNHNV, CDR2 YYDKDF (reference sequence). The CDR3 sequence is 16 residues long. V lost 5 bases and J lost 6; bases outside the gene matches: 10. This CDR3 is CATSSGRGTGYEKLFF. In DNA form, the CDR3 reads TGTGCCACCAGCTCCGGCCGGGGGACAGGGTATGAAAAACTGTTTTTT.

The chain's CDR3 is CATDGGNEQFF. The CDR3 DNA sequence: TGTGCCACGGACGGAGGGAACGAGCAGTTCTTC. The chain employs TRBV24-1 and TRBJ2-1; weak D call: TRBD2 (6 bases). The ends were cut back, 10 bases at V and 10 bases at J, with 13 bases in the middle. Germline loops: CDR1 KGHDR, CDR2 SFDVKD. The CDR3 has 11 residues.

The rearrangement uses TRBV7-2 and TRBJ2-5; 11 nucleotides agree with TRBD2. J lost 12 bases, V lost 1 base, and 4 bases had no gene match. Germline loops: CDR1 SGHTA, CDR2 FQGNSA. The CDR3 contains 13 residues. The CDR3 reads CASSLVTSGVKYF. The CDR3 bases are TGTGCCAGCAGCTTAGTGACTAGCGGGGTTAAGTACTTC. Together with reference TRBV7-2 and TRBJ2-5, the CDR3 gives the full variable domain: GAGVSQSPSNKVTEKGKDVELRCDPISGHTALYWYRQSLGQGLEFLIYFQGNSAPDKSGLPSDRFSAERTGGSVSTLTIQRTQQEDSAVYLCASSLVTSGVKYFGPGTRLLVL.

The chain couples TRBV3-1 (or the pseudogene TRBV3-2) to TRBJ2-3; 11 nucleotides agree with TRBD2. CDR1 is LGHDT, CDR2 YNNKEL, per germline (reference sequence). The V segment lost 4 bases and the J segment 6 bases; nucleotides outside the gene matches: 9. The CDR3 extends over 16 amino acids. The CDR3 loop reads CASSLRLAGSADTQYF. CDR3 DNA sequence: TGTGCCAGCAGCCTCCGACTAGCGGGGTCCGCGGATACGCAGTATTTT.

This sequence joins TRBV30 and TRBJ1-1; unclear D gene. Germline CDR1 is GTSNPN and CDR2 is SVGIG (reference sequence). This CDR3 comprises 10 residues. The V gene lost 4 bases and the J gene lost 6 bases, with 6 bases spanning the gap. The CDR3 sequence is CAWIQAEAFF. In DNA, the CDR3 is TGTGCCTGGATTCAGGCTGAAGCTTTCTTT.

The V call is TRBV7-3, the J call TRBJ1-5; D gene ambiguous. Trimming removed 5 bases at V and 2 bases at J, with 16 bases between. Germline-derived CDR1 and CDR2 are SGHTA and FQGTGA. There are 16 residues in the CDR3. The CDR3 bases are TGTGCCAGCAGCCCCCTCGGGGAAAGGGGCAATCAGCCCCAGCATTTT. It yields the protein CASSPLGERGNQPQHF.